Below, 3 T cell receptor beta chains from the same sample are listed, as sequenced in a study of blood T cell repertoires in COVID-19. Measured with immunoSEQ multiplex PCR; TCRdb has only the in-frame clones, and not every one. The profile shows about 140,000 clones, 85% of them singletons. Specimen: PBMCs or T cells enriched from blood (not recorded which). Receptors originate from a woman aged 40 to 50 who had recovered from COVID-19.

V and J are TRBV4-2 and TRBJ1-4, with D perhaps matching TRBD1 (6 bases). Trimming took 0 bases from V and 0 from J, leaving 20 bases between them. The length of the CDR3 is 20 residues. The germline V gene has CDR1 LGHNA and CDR2 YNFKEQ. CDR3 loop: CASSQDAVIRGRATNEKLFF. CDR3 nucleotide sequence: TGTGCCAGCAGCCAAGATGCAGTGATCAGGGGACGAGCAACTAATGAAAAACTGTTTTTT.

The V gene is TRBV19, the J gene TRBJ2-7; D might be TRBD2 (7 bases). With 1 base removed from V and 2 bases from J, the gap between germline ends came to 12 bases. Germline V gene data show CDR1 as LNHDA and CDR2 as SQIVND (reference sequence). The length of the CDR3 is 15 residues. This CDR3 is CASSIGGGATYEQYF. CDR3 nucleotides: TGTGCCAGTAGTATAGGGGGGGGCGCGACCTACGAGCAGTACTTC.

This clone has more than one count but fewer than ten. The V gene is TRBV7-6, the J gene TRBJ2-3, with D possibly TRBD1 on 5 matching bases. V was pared by 5 bases and J by 5 bases, with 17 bases between. CDR3 length equals 15 residues. CDR1 is SGHVS, CDR2 FNYEAQ, per germline. The CDR3 loop is CASSPTAPIRDTQYF. CDR3 nucleotide sequence: TGTGCCAGCAGCCCGACAGCCCCCATTAGAGATACGCAGTATTTT.